This entry lists 24 T cell receptor beta chains sequenced from one sample in a study of blood T cell repertoires in COVID-19 (dated by TCRdb to 2019 to 2021). The library relied on the immunoSEQ multiplex PCR assay. Drawn from immuneACCESS, this table holds only the in-frame rearrangements with V and J called that TCRdb kept. Clones are partly lost; checked studies trace under half to an unresolved V gene and leave the rest unexplained. This sample gives more than 150,000 clones in total; 86% of them show up just once. The ten largest clones take up almost 1% of the sample. Sequencing was carried out using peripheral blood. The receptor set was obtained from a man between 18 and 29 years old with acute or convalescent COVID-19.

This clone came up once. V gene TRBV5-1 combines with J gene TRBJ1-3, with 7 bases fitting TRBD1. This CDR3 comprises 16 residues. Trimming removed 4 bases from V and 3 bases from J; junction bases left unmatched: 10. CDR1 SGHRS and CDR2 YFSETQ come from the germline V gene. Written as DNA, the CDR3 is TGCGCCAGCAGCCCCGAAAGAGGGGGCTATGGAAACACCATATATTTT. Translating gives CASSPERGGYGNTIYF. The full variable domain, in which reference TRBV5-1 and TRBJ1-3 provide the parts outside the CDR3, is KAGVTQTPRYLIKTRGQQVTLSCSPISGHRSVSWYQQTPGQGLQFLFEYFSETQRNKGNFPGRFSGRQFSNSRSEMNVSTLELGDSALYLCASSPERGGYGNTIYFGEGSWLTVV.

The chain is built from TRBV4-1 and TRBJ2-7; weak D call: TRBD1 (8 bases). CDR1 and CDR2 from the germline V gene are MGHRA and YSYEKL. The CDR3 contains 14 residues. Trimming shortened V by 3 bases and J by 4 bases, and 13 bases separated the two germline ends. CDR3 sequence: CASSHGQGGYEQYF. CDR3 sequence (DNA): TGCGCCAGCAGCCACGGACAGGGAGGGTACGAGCAGTACTTC.

This chain uses TRBV7-8 with TRBJ2-1; tentative D call: TRBD2 (5 bases). This CDR3 has 13 amino acids. Germline values: CDR1 SGHVS, CDR2 FQNEAQ. The ends were cut back, 0 bases at V and 9 bases at J, with 9 bases in the middle. CDR3 DNA sequence: TGTGCCAGCAGCTTAGCACTAGTAAGTGAGCAGTTCTTC. Translating gives CASSLALVSEQFF. Based on the CDR3 plus reference TRBV7-8 and TRBJ2-1, the full variable domain is GAGVSQSPRYKVAKRGQDVALRCDPISGHVSLFWYQQALGQGPEFLTYFQNEAQLDKSGLPSDRFFAERPEGSVSTLKIQRTQQEDSAVYLCASSLALVSEQFFGPGTRLTVL.

The chain joins TRBV7-9 to TRBJ1-3; D is uncertain. Germline-derived CDR1 and CDR2 are SEHNR and FQNEAQ (reference sequence). This CDR3 contains 16 residues. The germline V and J ends were trimmed by 5 bases and 1 base, with 15 bases remaining between them. Here the CDR3 reads CASSTSRLLSGNTIYF. The CDR3 DNA is TGTGCCAGCAGCACCTCGAGGCTTCTTTCTGGAAACACCATATATTTT.

The chain uses TRBV19 and TRBJ1-3; no firm D call. CDR1 is LNHDA, CDR2 SQIVND, per germline (reference sequence). This CDR3 spans 14 amino acids. Trimming left V 2 bases short and J 0 bases short, with 5 bases between. The CDR3, as DNA: TGTGCCAGTAGTATAATCAGCTCTGGAAACACCATATATTTT. Translating gives CASSIISSGNTIYF.

The rearrangement joins TRBV11-2 to TRBJ1-2; D uncertain. V was pared by 0 bases and J by 8 bases, with 13 bases between. The CDR3 is made up of 14 amino acids. Germline CDR1 is SGHAT and CDR2 is FQNNGV. In nucleotides, the CDR3 is TGTGCCAGCAGCTTAGATATTGGAAGCGAGGGCTACACCTTC. This sequence encodes CASSLDIGSEGYTF.

This clone was observed a handful of times. This chain uses TRBV11-2 with TRBJ2-4, with 7 bases matching TRBD2. The CDR3 extends over 17 amino acids. The V and J ends lost 2 bases and 3 bases, in that order; junction bases with no gene match: 10. The germline V gene encodes CDR1 SGHAT and CDR2 FQNNGV. The CDR3 region has the DNA TGTGCCAGCAGCTTAAGGGTCCCGAGCGGGGACAAAAACATTCAGTACTTC. It specifies CASSLRVPSGDKNIQYF.

The genes are TRBV2 and TRBJ2-2; 11 bases map to TRBD1. The CDR3 loop spans 15 amino acids. CDR1 and CDR2 from the germline V gene are SNHLY and FYNNEI. J gave up 6 bases and V 5 bases, and 5 bases lay outside the gene matches. In DNA form, the CDR3 reads TGTGCCAGCAGTTTTGGACAGGGGGCGGCCGGGGAGCTGTTTTTT. It translates to CASSFGQGAAGELFF. Full variable domain (outside the CDR3, taken from reference TRBV2 and TRBJ2-2): EPEVTQTPSHQVTQMGQEVILRCVPISNHLYFYWYRQILGQKVEFLVSFYNNEISEKSEIFDDQFSVERPDGSNFTLKIRSTKLEDSAMYFCASSFGQGAAGELFFGEGSRLTVL.

The CDR3 is CASSLTGQGYGYTF. DNA of the CDR3: TGCGCCAGCAGCCTTACGGGACAGGGCTATGGCTACACCTTC. The rearrangement uses TRBV10-2 and TRBJ1-2, with 9 positions matching TRBD1. Per germline, CDR1 WSHSY and CDR2 SAAADI. The CDR3 covers 14 residues. Unmatched junction bases numbered 6, after V lost 6 bases and J lost 4 bases.

The chain combines TRBV20-1 with TRBJ2-7; possible D gene TRBD1, 6 bases. V was pared by 3 bases and J by 2 bases, with 14 bases between. CDR1 DFQATT and CDR2 SNEGSKA come from the germline V gene (reference sequence). CDR3 length equals 14 residues. CDR3 sequence reads: CSASTGQSTYEQYF. For the CDR3, the DNA is TGCAGTGCTAGTACTGGACAGAGTACCTACGAGCAGTACTTC.

The rearrangement joins TRBV7-9 to TRBJ1-1; TRBD1 is a possible D gene (6 bases). The V gene's germline CDR1 is SEHNR and CDR2 FQNEAQ (reference sequence). With 1 base removed from V and 1 base from J, the gap between germline ends came to 10 bases. The CDR3 is 15 residues long. CDR3 protein: CASSLGQGKNTEAFF. As DNA, the CDR3 is TGTGCCAGCAGCTTAGGGCAGGGGAAGAACACTGAAGCTTTCTTT.

This chain links TRBV5-4 with TRBJ2-6; 7 positions match TRBD1. Germline CDR1 and CDR2: SGHNT and YYREEE (reference sequence). The length of the CDR3 is 17 residues. V lost 0 bases to trimming and J lost 2 bases; unmatched junction nucleotides: 5. The CDR3 region is CASSLGQGIAGANVLTF. The CDR3 coding sequence is TGTGCCAGCAGCTTGGGACAGGGAATTGCTGGGGCCAACGTCCTGACTTTC.

The gene calls are TRBV3-1 (or the pseudogene TRBV3-2) and TRBJ1-2, with D unresolved. Trimming stripped 5 bases from V and 4 bases from J, with 14 bases between. Germline V gene lookup returns CDR1 LGHDT and CDR2 YNNKEL (reference sequence). The CDR3 consists of 14 residues. CDR3 nucleotides: TGTGCCAGCAGCACCCGCCCCCCGGGCTATGGCTACACCTTC. Its translation is CASSTRPPGYGYTF.

V gene TRBV7-9 combines with J gene TRBJ2-2; D might be TRBD2 (6 bases). V gave up 4 bases and J gave up 2 bases, with 20 bases separating them. CDR3 length: 18 residues. Germline lookup yields CDR1 SEHNR and CDR2 FQNEAQ (reference sequence). This CDR3 reads CASSSYPGGSFNTGELFF. DNA for the CDR3: TGTGCCAGCAGCTCCTATCCCGGGGGTTCTTTCAACACCGGGGAGCTGTTTTTT.

This clone was found once. This sequence joins TRBV5-5 and TRBJ1-1; D perhaps matches TRBD1 (6 bases). This CDR3 contains 12 residues. Trimming left V 2 bases short and J 5 bases short, with 7 bases between. Germline-derived CDR1 and CDR2 are SGHKS and YYEKEE (reference sequence). The CDR3 nucleotides are TGTGCCAGCAGCTTTACAGGGACTGAAGCTTTCTTT. It encodes CASSFTGTEAFF.

V and J are TRBV2 and TRBJ2-3; 8 nucleotides agree with TRBD1. There are 15 residues in the CDR3. Unmatched junction bases numbered 5, after V lost 6 bases and J lost 0 bases. CDR1 is SNHLY and CDR2 is FYNNEI in the germline V gene. CDR3: CASSPRTGSTDTQYF. The CDR3 DNA is TGTGCCAGCAGCCCTAGGACAGGGAGCACAGATACGCAGTATTTT.

The chain carries TRBV7-2 and TRBJ1-5; TRBD1 is a possible D gene (6 bases). With 4 bases removed from V and 4 bases from J, the gap between germline ends came to 11 bases. The length of the CDR3 is 14 residues. Germline values: CDR1 SGHTA, CDR2 FQGNSA. The CDR3 DNA follows: TGTGCCAGCAGCTATTTAGGGGGAAATCAGCCCCAGCATTTT. Protein sequence: CASSYLGGNQPQHF.

A few counts support this clone. This chain joins TRBV12-3 or TRBV12-4 and TRBJ1-2; 8 nucleotides agree with TRBD1. The ends lost 3 bases at V and 8 bases at J; junction bases unmatched: 5. This CDR3 comprises 13 residues. CDR3 sequence reads: CASSFRTGTGYTF. The DNA of the CDR3 is TGTGCCAGCAGTTTTAGGACAGGGACCGGCTACACCTTC.

The chain combines TRBV2 with TRBJ2-7; D uncertain. The CDR3 runs 12 residues. Trimming pared 2 bases from V and 2 bases from J, leaving 4 bases between. Germline assignment: CDR1 SNHLY and CDR2 FYNNEI. CDR3 region: CASSETAYEQYF. The CDR3 bases are TGTGCCAGCAGTGAAACAGCCTACGAGCAGTACTTC. Using reference TRBV2 and TRBJ2-7 for the parts outside the CDR3, the full variable domain is EPEVTQTPSHQVTQMGQEVILRCVPISNHLYFYWYRQILGQKVEFLVSFYNNEISEKSEIFDDQFSVERPDGSNFTLKIRSTKLEDSAMYFCASSETAYEQYFGPGTRLTVT.

The rearrangement joins TRBV28 to TRBJ1-1; D may be TRBD1 (6 bases). CDR1 is MDHEN, CDR2 SYDVKM, per germline. Between the trimmed V and J ends, which lost 7 bases and 2 bases, there was a span of 17 bases. The CDR3 contains 15 residues. The CDR3 loop reads CASTAPGDANTEAFF. For the CDR3, the DNA is TGTGCCAGCACCGCGCCAGGGGACGCCAACACTGAAGCTTTCTTT.

This clone was seen only a few times. CDR3 loop: CASRDGGGDNEQFF. Written as DNA, the CDR3 is TGCGCCAGCAGGGACGGGGGGGGAGACAATGAGCAGTTCTTC. The J gene is TRBJ2-1, the V gene TRBV10-2, with 8 positions matching TRBD2. CDR1 is WSHSY and CDR2 is SAAADI in the germline V gene. With 6 bases clipped from V and 5 bases from J, the junction kept 6 bases outside the gene matches. The CDR3 spans 14 residues.

This chain joins TRBV4-1 and TRBJ2-5; 7 nucleotides agree with TRBD2. The junction had 3 bases not matched to a gene; V was cut back by 3 bases and J by 5 bases. The germline V gene has CDR1 MGHRA and CDR2 YSYEKL. CDR3 length: 13 amino acids. CDR3 nucleotide sequence: TGCGCCAGCAGCCAGTGGGGGGGGGAGACCCAGTACTTC. As protein: CASSQWGGETQYF.

The V gene is TRBV7-9, the J gene TRBJ2-5; TRBD2 aligns across 13 bases. The junction had 11 bases not matched to a gene; V was cut back by 5 bases and J by 5 bases. Germline values: CDR1 SEHNR, CDR2 FQNEAQ (reference sequence). This CDR3 spans 17 amino acids. The CDR3 DNA is TGTGCCAGCAGCCGGGGACTAGCGGGGTGGGGTCGTGAGACCCAGTACTTC. The encoded protein is CASSRGLAGWGRETQYF.

The V call is TRBV7-8, the J call TRBJ2-7; D might be TRBD2 (7 bases). Trimming removed 5 bases at V and 5 bases at J, with 25 bases between. The CDR3 totals 17 residues. Germline CDR1 is SGHVS and CDR2 is FQNEAQ. CDR3 DNA sequence: TGTGCCAGCAGCCCGTGGCTAGGGGGGGGGATACGGAACGAGCAGTACTTC. It codes for CASSPWLGGGIRNEQYF.